The clone carrying this T cell receptor (beta chain) was counted between two and nine times. Its antigen is still unknown. V trimming: 11 bases; J trimming: 3 bases; junction bases outside the gene matches: 14. Germline CDR1 reads SGHVS; CDR2 reads FQNEAQ. The CDR3 extends over 15 amino acids. The data were taken from a study of cytomegalovirus exposure and HLA in healthy donors. Study results and limitations: Per published accounts, TCR beta sequences correctly predicted the HLA-A and HLA-B alleles of most subjects. Later analysis associated a missense DCLRE1C variant with TCR beta V- and J-gene trimming.

13 Jbeta primers and 60 Vbeta primers were used for the PCR. Sequencing was performed with immunoSEQ multiplex PCR; in TCRdb, only in-frame clones are kept and a portion is missing. The sample has under 150,000 clones; roughly four fifths are singletons. The V call is TRBV7-8, the J call TRBJ1-1, with 8 positions matching TRBD1. Material for sequencing was PBMCs. This receptor was taken from a male donor in good health and CMV-seronegative. CDR3 region: CAGSPRDRWDTEAFF. As DNA, the CDR3 is TGTGCCGGCTCCCCCCGGGACAGGTGGGACACTGAAGCTTTCTTT.